This TCR beta chain was profiled in a study of early T cells in non-severe SARS-CoV-2 infection. On the study more broadly: With bulk RNA from unsorted whole blood as input, sequencing yielded unpaired chains. Whole-study results and caveats: The VDJdb matching leaned toward anti-spike CD8 responses and overlooked private and CD4 specificities.

V was pared by 2 bases and J by 2 bases, with 7 bases of the junction left unmatched. CDR1 is SGHRS and CDR2 is YFSETQ in the germline V gene. This CDR3 region has 16 residues. The sample holds a few counts of this clonotype. Its antigen remains unknown. Molecules of cDNA were individually given unique molecular identifiers that were attached to them. TCRdb redid the calling of the 5' RACE reads with MiXCR, one entry per CDR3 protein. The sample lists 70,000 to 75,000 distinct CDR3 sequences, approximately 12% seen once, with more than 4.5% in the top ten. The source of this sequence is an adult who was a healthcare worker with PCR-confirmed SARS-CoV-2 infection or an uninfected control (not recorded which). The V and J genes are TRBV5-1 and TRBJ2-3; 8 bases are a match to TRBD2. The sequencing input was whole blood. CDR3 in amino acids: CASSFARGADTDTQYF. The CDR3 DNA is TGCGCCAGCAGCTTCGCGCGGGGGGCCGACACAGATACGCAGTATTTT.